Presented here are 23 T cell receptor beta chains from one specimen sequenced in a study of T cells in Graves' hyperthyroidism and ophthalmopathy. Amplification of TCR beta CDR3 regions used RNA as the template. The TCR CDR3 was amplified in a first-round RT-PCR using the HTBI primer set. TCRdb ran MiXCR on the multiplex PCR reads and lists one entry per CDR3 protein. The table has 75,000 to 100,000 distinct CDR3 sequences, about half seen once; the top ten hold 27%. Sequencing was carried out using blood. The receptors were gathered from a middle-aged woman with Graves' hyperthyroidism.

This clonotype was detected ten times or more. The chain uses TRBV7-2 and TRBJ1-2; TRBD1 is a possible D gene (5 bases). This CDR3 contains 14 residues. The V gene lost 5 bases and the J gene lost 8 bases, with 18 bases spanning the gap. From germline, CDR1 is SGHTA and CDR2 FQGNSA. The CDR3 nucleotides read TGTGCCAGCAGCCCCCAGGGCCTGATATCCGGCTACACCTTC. Translated, it gives CASSPQGLISGYTF.

The rearrangement links TRBV12-3 or TRBV12-4 to TRBJ2-6, with D tentatively TRBD1 (5 bases). CDR3 length: 14 residues. Trimming removed 5 bases at V and 4 bases at J, with 9 bases between. CDR3 sequence (DNA): TGTGCCAGCAGTAGCAGGACAGGGGCCAACGTCCTGACTTTC. Translated, it gives CASSSRTGANVLTF.

This clonotype came up many times. V and J are TRBV7-9 and TRBJ1-1; no definite D call. The CDR3 has 13 residues. The germline V and J ends were trimmed by 2 bases and 4 bases, with 8 bases remaining between them. Looked up from germline, CDR1 is SEHNR and CDR2 is FQNEAQ (reference sequence). CDR3 sequence (DNA): TGTGCCAGCAGCTTATACGGTCTCACTGAAGCTTTCTTT. Amino acid sequence: CASSLYGLTEAFF.

As regards this clonotype: A much larger clone lies a single base off, so this may be a read error. J is TRBJ1-1 and V is TRBV19; D is uncertain. Germline CDR1 and CDR2: LNHDA and SQIVND (reference sequence). The CDR3 is 16 amino acids. The CDR3 loop reads CASSILGQRGVTDAFF. CDR3 bases: TGTGCCAGTAGTATTTTGGGCCAGCGGGGTGTCACTGACGCTTTCTTT.

V is TRBV19 and J is TRBJ2-5; 9 bases align to TRBD1. From germline, CDR1 is LNHDA and CDR2 SQIVND (reference sequence). The CDR3 runs to 16 residues. With V trimmed by 6 bases and J by 5 bases, 13 bases remained unmatched. For the CDR3, the DNA is TGTGCCAGTAGCCAATTACCGGGACAGGGTCGGGAGACCCAGTACTTC. This translates into CASSQLPGQGRETQYF.

The chain links TRBV2 to TRBJ1-2; D is unclear. The CDR3 runs 15 residues. The V gene lost 6 bases and the J gene lost 8 bases, with 22 bases spanning the gap. Looked up from germline, CDR1 is SNHLY and CDR2 is FYNNEI. CDR3 nucleotide sequence: TGTGCCAGCAGGGCCCAAAGTTACCTACGGGGAGGCTACACCTTC. It encodes CASRAQSYLRGGYTF.

The rearrangement uses TRBV2 and TRBJ1-1; possibly TRBD1 for D (6 bases). The V and J ends lost 6 bases and 2 bases respectively, with 16 bases between them. Germline assignment: CDR1 SNHLY and CDR2 FYNNEI. CDR3 length equals 15 residues. The CDR3 DNA reads as TGTGCCAGCAGGGACCAGGGGTTCAGCAACACTGAAGCTTTCTTT. Translating gives CASRDQGFSNTEAFF.

The table lists this clonotype with a few counts. The chain links TRBV15 to TRBJ1-4; D perhaps matches TRBD1 (5 bases). CDR1 LNHNV and CDR2 YYDKDF come from the germline V gene (reference sequence). The CDR3 sequence is 14 residues long. Trimming pared 1 base from V and 8 bases from J, leaving 11 bases between. The CDR3 region is CATSRVGEGEKLFF. As DNA, the CDR3 is TGTGCCACCAGCAGAGTGGGGGAGGGGGAAAAACTGTTTTTT.

This clonotype came up a few times. This chain joins TRBV6-2 or TRBV6-3 and TRBJ1-2, with D unresolved. This CDR3 is built from 12 residues. The V and J ends lost 0 bases and 11 bases respectively, with 10 bases between them. Germline-derived CDR1 and CDR2 are MNHEY and SVGEGT. The CDR3 sequence: CASSYSMRSYTF. In DNA form, the CDR3 reads TGTGCCAGCAGTTACTCCATGAGAAGTTACACCTTC.

This clonotype was recorded once. The chain is built from TRBV19 and TRBJ1-3; no firm D call. The CDR3 sequence is 12 residues long. Germline CDR1 reads LNHDA; CDR2 reads SQIVND (reference sequence). The ends were cut back, 6 bases at V and 2 bases at J, with 5 bases in the middle. The CDR3 bases are TGTGCCAGTAGACGCCCTGGAAACACCATATATTTT. This gives the protein CASRRPGNTIYF.

Comments on this clonotype: Given the absence of the conserved phenylalanine or tryptophan at the CDR3 end, a read error is likely. The V gene is TRBV10-2, the J gene TRBJ2-6; D not certain. The ends were cut back, 2 bases at V and 0 bases at J, with 14 bases in the middle. There are 18 residues in the CDR3. Per the germline V gene, CDR1 is WSHSY and CDR2 is SAAADI. The CDR3 reads CASSEGEVWASGANVLTS. The CDR3 DNA is TGCGCCAGCAGTGAGGGAGAGGTGTGGGCCTCTGGGGCCAACGTCCTGACTTCC.

CDR3 region: CASNMRVSGSTDTQYF. The DNA for the CDR3 is TGCGCCAGCAACATGAGGGTTAGCGGGAGCACAGATACGCAGTATTTT. The rearrangement uses TRBV5-1 and TRBJ2-3, with TRBD2 matching over 7 bases. The CDR3 length is 16 residues. With 6 bases clipped from V and 0 bases from J, the junction kept 10 bases outside the gene matches. Germline V CDR1 and CDR2: SGHRS, YFSETQ.

This rearrangement joins TRBV7-2 to TRBJ2-3; no firm D call. V was shortened by 5 bases and J by 2 bases, with 20 bases between the two germline ends. Germline loops: CDR1 SGHTA, CDR2 FQGNSA. The CDR3 is 17 amino acids. The CDR3 DNA reads as TGTGCCAGCAGCAGACCGGTCTTAGGATCACCCACAGATACGCAGTATTTT. It encodes CASSRPVLGSPTDTQYF.

The chain carries TRBV29-1 and TRBJ2-2; D is perhaps TRBD1 (6 bases). Per the germline V gene, CDR1 is SQVTM and CDR2 is ANQGSEA. The CDR3 consists of 16 residues. V lost 7 bases to trimming and J lost 3 bases, with 21 bases between them. The CDR3 loop reads CSASSLVRTDTGELFF. The CDR3 coding sequence is TGCAGCGCCAGCAGCTTGGTTCGGACAGACACCGGGGAGCTGTTTTTT.

The gene calls are TRBV7-6 and TRBJ2-7, with 10 bases that match TRBD2. The ends lost 1 base at V and 0 bases at J; junction bases unmatched: 6. Germline CDR1 SGHVS, CDR2 FNYEAQ. This CDR3 has 17 residues. CDR3 coding DNA: TGTGCCAGCAGCTTAGGGGAACTAGCGGGAAACTCCTACGAGCAGTACTTC. Translating gives CASSLGELAGNSYEQYF.

This clonotype was picked up many times. In nucleotides, the CDR3 is TGTGCCAGCAGCCACGGTCCGGCGGGAGGGCCTTACGAGCAGTACTTC. Protein sequence: CASSHGPAGGPYEQYF. This chain connects TRBV7-7 to TRBJ2-7, with TRBD2 matching over 9 bases. From germline, CDR1 is SSHAT and CDR2 FNYEAQ (reference sequence). CDR3 length: 16 amino acids. V was clipped by 5 bases and J by 4 bases; unmatched bases: 12.

This sequence joins TRBV7-8 and TRBJ1-4; D possibly corresponds to TRBD1 (5 bases). The CDR3 is 14 residues long. CDR1 SGHVS and CDR2 FQNEAQ come from the germline V gene. Trimming cost V 1 base and J 8 bases, with 11 bases left between them. DNA for the CDR3: TGTGCCAGCAGCTTAGGGGGCGCAGAAGAAAAACTGTTTTTT. Translation gives CASSLGGAEEKLFF.

For this clonotype: A junction boundary mismatches the germline segment, possibly from a read error. V is TRBV29-1 and J is TRBJ1-1; 8 positions match TRBD1. This CDR3 comprises 15 residues. Germline CDR1 is SQVTM and CDR2 is ANQGSEA. The CDR3: CSVDTQGAMNTEALF. As DNA, the CDR3 is TGCAGCGTTGATACCCAGGGGGCCATGAACACTGAAGCTCTCTTT.

This clonotype turned up a few times. The chain recombines TRBV12-3 or TRBV12-4 with TRBJ1-6; 10 nucleotides agree with TRBD1. The CDR3 has 14 residues. J was trimmed by 10 bases and V by 5 bases; bases with no gene match: 5. In nucleotides, the CDR3 is TGTGCCAGCAGTCCTGGGACAGGGGAATCACCCCTCCACTTT. Residues: CASSPGTGESPLHF.

The chain employs TRBV2 and TRBJ2-7; perhaps TRBD1 as D (6 bases). Trimming took off 2 bases at V and 0 bases at J, with 8 bases between the two ends. There are 14 residues in the CDR3. Germline lookup yields CDR1 SNHLY and CDR2 FYNNEI. CDR3 nucleotide sequence: TGTGCCAGCAGTGAACCGGGACACTCCTACGAGCAGTACTTC. The encoded protein is CASSEPGHSYEQYF. The entire variable domain, with the rest obtained from reference TRBV2 and TRBJ2-7, is as follows: EPEVTQTPSHQVTQMGQEVILRCVPISNHLYFYWYRQILGQKVEFLVSFYNNEISEKSEIFDDQFSVERPDGSNFTLKIRSTKLEDSAMYFCASSEPGHSYEQYFGPGTRLTVT.

Here the CDR3 DNA reads TGTGCCACCACCGAAGGCGGGAGCCGTGAGACCCAGTACTTC. This encodes CATTEGGSRETQYF. The V gene is TRBV15, the J gene TRBJ2-5; the match to TRBD2 covers 7 bases. From germline, CDR1 is LNHNV and CDR2 YYDKDF (reference sequence). The CDR3 has 14 residues. V gave up 7 bases and J gave up 5 bases; unmatched junction bases: 10.

On this clonotype: The CDR3 does not close with the conserved phenylalanine or tryptophan, likely indicating a read error. No DNA is shown, since the ends of the CDR3 on it are uncertain; the CDR3 is the one TCRdb lists. This chain connects TRBV2 to TRBJ2-5; the D segment call TRBD1 is taken from the table without a DNA check. Germline loops: CDR1 SNHLY, CDR2 FYNNEI. Inclusive of both ends, the CDR3 amounts to 9 amino acids. The CDR3 sequence: CASKGRQNT.

Turning to this clonotype: A read error may account for a junction end that differs from germline. V usage is TRBV20-1 and J usage is TRBJ1-1, with unresolved D. The V gene's germline CDR1 is DFQATT and CDR2 SNEGSKA (reference sequence). This CDR3 region has 12 residues. In nucleotides, the CDR3 is TGCAGTGCTGGAGCCGGCGGTTCTGAAGCTATCTTT. This translates into CSAGAGGSEAIF.